This TCR beta chain was identified in a study of blood T cell repertoires in COVID-19. About the study: Sites in the United States, Italy and Spain provided acute and convalescent COVID-19 samples.

The germline CDR1 and CDR2 sequences are KGHDR and SFDVKD. J was trimmed by 0 bases and V by 6 bases; bases with no gene match: 3. The CDR3 is 15 residues long. The method was immunoSEQ multiplex PCR; TCRdb's version includes in-frame clones alone and lacks a portion of them. The sample contains fewer than 200,000 clones, around nine tenths of which appear only once. Sequencing used peripheral blood. The V call is TRBV24-1, the J call TRBJ2-7, with 11 bases lining up with TRBD2. The clonotype was recovered from a woman in her sixties or seventies with COVID-19, enrolled during active disease. CDR3 loop: CATSHTSGSSYEQYF. The CDR3 DNA sequence: TGTGCCACCAGTCATACTAGCGGGAGCTCCTACGAGCAGTACTTC.